This entry lists 32 T cell receptor beta chains sequenced from one sample in a study of CD8+ T cells in alopecia areata. Once RNA had been extracted, it was reverse transcribed into cDNA to act as the sequencing template. Assay: immunoSEQ multiplex PCR; the TCRdb copy retains only in-frame clones and omits some. The repertoire holds some 88,000 clones, 40% to 50% seen once, with less than 20% in the top ten. Documented treatment: oral pan-JAK inhibitor, 5-10 mg twice daily. Sequenced material: CD8+ T cells sorted from blood, taken at week 24, from a patient treated with tofacitinib. These receptors came from a human donor with alopecia areata.

The chain employs TRBV4-3 and TRBJ2-1, with TRBD2 identical over 10 bases. Germline V lookup: CDR1 LGHNA, CDR2 YSLEER. V dropped 0 bases and J dropped 7; count of bases not matched to a gene: 6. This CDR3 has 16 amino acids. The CDR3 nucleotides are TGCGCCAGCAGCCAAGAGGCTAGCGGGAGAGATAATGAGCAGTTCTTC. Translation: CASSQEASGRDNEQFF.

This rearrangement joins TRBV25-1 to TRBJ2-2, with 10 bases aligning to TRBD2. The CDR3 contains 14 residues. Germline loops: CDR1 MGHDK, CDR2 SYGVNS. The junction had 4 bases not matched to a gene; V was cut back by 6 bases and J by 6 bases. This chain's CDR3 is CASRAGGDAGELFF. In DNA form, the CDR3 reads TGTGCCAGCAGAGCGGGAGGGGACGCCGGGGAGCTGTTTTTT.

The chain links TRBV15 to TRBJ2-5, with D possibly being TRBD2 (5 bases). This CDR3 is 14 amino acids long. The germline CDR1 and CDR2 sequences are LNHNV and YYDKDF (reference sequence). Trimming removed 2 bases from V and 5 bases from J, with 12 bases in between. The CDR3 protein is CATSRTRWEETQYF. In DNA form, the CDR3 reads TGTGCCACCAGCAGAACTAGGTGGGAGGAGACCCAGTACTTC.

V usage is TRBV18 and J usage is TRBJ1-5; unclear D gene. Trimming left V 3 bases short and J 0 bases short, with 18 bases between. The CDR3 loop spans 18 amino acids. Germline V lookup: CDR1 KGHSH, CDR2 LQKENI. The CDR3 protein is CASSPERPFRGSNQPQHF. CDR3 DNA: TGTGCCAGCTCACCCGAACGACCGTTTCGCGGTAGCAATCAGCCCCAGCATTTT.

This clone was seen a few times. Written as DNA, the CDR3 is TGCAGCGTTGTCGGCAGGCGTAATAGTCTGGCCCAAGAGACCCAGTACTTC. Translated, it gives CSVVGRRNSLAQETQYF. The chain combines TRBV29-1 with TRBJ2-5; D gene uncertain. V shed 4 bases and J shed 1 base, with 22 bases lying between them. This CDR3 is built from 17 residues. Germline CDR1 is SQVTM and CDR2 is ANQGSEA.

This clone was counted only a few times. The germline gene is not matched at one end of the junction; a read error may be the cause. V is TRBV2 and J is TRBJ1-5; D is ambiguous. CDR3 length: 15 residues. From germline, CDR1 is SNHLY and CDR2 FYNNEI. DNA for the CDR3: TGTGCCAGCGGTGACCCCGTTTCTGGCAATCAGCCCCAGCATTTT. Its translation is CASGDPVSGNQPQHF.

The V and J genes are TRBV6-5 and TRBJ2-1, with 9 bases identical to TRBD2. This CDR3 has 12 amino acids. V shed 8 bases, J shed 8 bases, and the junction held 4 bases outside the gene matches. The germline gives CDR1 MNHEY, CDR2 SVGAGI. CDR3 DNA sequence: TGTGCCAGCTCGGGACTAGCAGATGAGCAGTTCTTC. Translated, it gives CASSGLADEQFF.

This chain joins TRBV5-1 and TRBJ2-1; D not certain. This CDR3 spans 18 amino acids. V lost 0 bases and J lost 0, with 16 bases in between. Looked up from germline, CDR1 is SGHRS and CDR2 is YFSETQ. The CDR3 sequence: CASSLAPKPLSSYNEQFF. CDR3 nucleotide sequence: TGCGCCAGCAGCTTGGCACCGAAACCTTTAAGCTCCTACAATGAGCAGTTCTTC.

This clone is medium-sized within its sample. This chain uses TRBV4-1 with TRBJ2-1, with TRBD2 matching over 9 bases. This CDR3 region has 16 residues. CDR1 is MGHRA and CDR2 is YSYEKL in the germline V gene. The ends lost 0 bases at V and 6 bases at J; junction bases unmatched: 6. The CDR3: CASSQDRGRALNEQFF. CDR3 DNA sequence: TGCGCCAGCAGCCAAGATCGCGGGAGGGCCCTCAATGAGCAGTTCTTC.

The rearrangement links TRBV29-1 to TRBJ2-5; D may be TRBD1 or TRBD2 (5 bases each). V dropped 6 bases and J dropped 5 bases, with 10 bases sitting between them. The CDR3 runs to 11 residues. Per the germline V gene, CDR1 is SQVTM and CDR2 is ANQGSEA. The CDR3 DNA follows: TGCAGCGTGGTATGGGGGGAGACCCAGTACTTC. Translating gives CSVVWGETQYF.

This clone was counted between two and nine times. V gene TRBV6-5 combines with J gene TRBJ2-3; 11 nucleotides agree with TRBD1. Trimming removed 4 bases from V and 4 bases from J; junction bases left unmatched: 7. The CDR3 sequence is 16 residues long. Germline assignment: CDR1 MNHEY and CDR2 SVGAGI. CDR3 nucleotides: TGTGCCAGCAGTTCGACCCCGGGACAGGGGGCAGATACGCAGTATTTT. Translating gives CASSSTPGQGADTQYF.

The chain joins TRBV6-4 to TRBJ2-3, with TRBD2 matching over 9 bases. Germline CDR1 MRHNA, CDR2 SNTAGT. Trimming at V came to 3 bases and at J to 1 base, leaving 2 bases not matched to a gene. The CDR3 extends over 15 amino acids. The CDR3 protein is CASSEIAGGTDTQYF. The CDR3 DNA follows: TGTGCCAGCAGTGAAATAGCGGGGGGCACAGATACGCAGTATTTT.

The chain joins TRBV30 to TRBJ2-7; no definite D call. V gave up 0 bases and J gave up 0 bases, with 6 bases separating them. The CDR3 is made up of 13 amino acids. The V gene's germline CDR1 is GTSNPN and CDR2 SVGIG (reference sequence). CDR3 sequence (DNA): TGTGCCTGGAGTGTCTCCGCCTCCTACGAGCAGTACTTC. It yields the protein CAWSVSASYEQYF.

This clone was observed a handful of times. The V gene is TRBV7-9, the J gene TRBJ2-7, with D perhaps matching TRBD1 or TRBD2 (5 bases each). The V and J ends lost 6 bases and 4 bases respectively, with 19 bases between them. This CDR3 spans 15 amino acids. From germline, CDR1 is SEHNR and CDR2 FQNEAQ (reference sequence). The CDR3 sequence: CASSSDRGEKYEQYF. In DNA form, the CDR3 reads TGTGCCAGCAGTTCGGACCGGGGCGAAAAGTACGAGCAGTACTTC.

The V gene is TRBV5-6, the J gene TRBJ1-1; D is unclear. The CDR3 is made up of 13 amino acids. Germline lookup yields CDR1 SGHDT and CDR2 YYEEEE. With 2 bases removed from V and 5 bases from J, the gap between germline ends came to 10 bases. This CDR3 is CASSLKGRTEAFF. The CDR3 DNA sequence: TGTGCCAGCAGCTTAAAGGGTAGGACTGAAGCTTTCTTT.

This clone was counted a few times. The gene calls are TRBV10-2 and TRBJ2-3; D gene unclear. From germline, CDR1 is WSHSY and CDR2 SAAADI. V was cut by 6 bases and J by 0 bases, with 13 bases left in between. The CDR3 runs 15 residues. The CDR3 region has the DNA TGCGCCAGCAGAGATGTAACGGCTAGCACAGATACGCAGTATTTT. It is translated as CASRDVTASTDTQYF.

This clone was counted only a few times. This chain joins TRBV9 and TRBJ1-2, with 9 bases matching TRBD1. CDR3 length: 15 residues. The V segment lost 3 bases and the J segment 8 bases; nucleotides outside the gene matches: 11. Germline values: CDR1 SGDLS, CDR2 YYNGEE. CDR3 nucleotides: TGTGCCAGCAGCGCTTCCGGGACAGGGCTAGTCGGCTACACCTTC. The encoded protein is CASSASGTGLVGYTF.

The rearrangement uses TRBV29-1 and TRBJ2-1; D is ambiguous. V was pared by 1 base and J by 3 bases, with 22 bases between. The germline V gene has CDR1 SQVTM and CDR2 ANQGSEA. CDR3 length: 18 amino acids. The CDR3 DNA follows: TGCAGCGTTGAAGGGACCAGCCGTGAGTCACGATACTACAATGAGCAGTTCTTC. Its translation: CSVEGTSRESRYYNEQFF.

The chain employs TRBV7-6 and TRBJ2-1; D gene uncertain. From germline, CDR1 is SGHVS and CDR2 FNYEAQ. V dropped 1 base and J dropped 9 bases, with 10 bases sitting between them. There are 13 residues in the CDR3. The DNA for the CDR3 is TGTGCCAGCAGCTTAGAAGCACGTCGTGAGCAGTTCTTC. It is translated as CASSLEARREQFF.

This chain links TRBV29-1 with TRBJ1-5, with D maybe TRBD1 (5 bases). CDR3 length: 13 residues. The germline V gene encodes CDR1 SQVTM and CDR2 ANQGSEA. Trimming cost V 7 bases and J 2 bases, with 12 bases left between them. CDR3 protein: CSADLGGNQPQHF. In nucleotides, the CDR3 is TGCAGCGCTGACCTGGGGGGCAATCAGCCCCAGCATTTT.

The gene calls are TRBV4-3 and TRBJ2-7; possibly TRBD2 for D (5 bases). The germline gives CDR1 LGHNA, CDR2 YSLEER. The CDR3 has 15 amino acids. Trimming pared 1 base from V and 0 bases from J, leaving 10 bases between. CDR3 sequence reads: CASSQVARSSYEQYF. The CDR3 DNA reads as TGCGCCAGCAGCCAAGTAGCGAGGAGCTCCTACGAGCAGTACTTC.

The sample holds one count of this clone. The junction shows a germline mismatch at one end, possibly a read error. The CDR3 here is CASSPTAVPGEQLF. The CDR3 bases are TGTGCCAGTAGTCCAACAGCGGTCCCTGGGGAGCAGCTCTTC. This chain connects TRBV19 to TRBJ2-1; TRBD2 might be the D (5 bases). Germline V CDR1 and CDR2: LNHDA, SQIVND (reference sequence). CDR3 size: 14 residues.

The chain uses TRBV4-1 and TRBJ2-7; possibly TRBD2 for D (6 bases). The germline V gene has CDR1 MGHRA and CDR2 YSYEKL. The V gene lost 4 bases and the J gene lost 2 bases, with 21 bases spanning the gap. CDR3 length equals 17 residues. The CDR3 sequence is CASSLNPLAESPYEQYF. CDR3 nucleotides: TGCGCCAGCAGCCTAAACCCATTAGCGGAGAGTCCCTACGAGCAGTACTTC.

This clone was seen a handful of times. The J gene is TRBJ1-1, the V gene TRBV25-1; no firm D call. There are 14 residues in the CDR3. Trimming removed 6 bases at V and 3 bases at J, with 14 bases between. CDR1 is MGHDK and CDR2 is SYGVNS in the germline V gene. The CDR3 region has the DNA TGTGCCAGCAGCGACTGGAGGGCGGACACTGAAGCTTTCTTT. It yields the protein CASSDWRADTEAFF.

The chain joins TRBV11-3 to TRBJ2-7; D unclear. CDR3 length: 11 amino acids. Trimming pared 5 bases from V and 7 bases from J, leaving 9 bases between. Germline V gene sequence: CDR1 SGHNT, CDR2 YENEEA. For the CDR3, the DNA is TGTGCCAGCAGCCGAATAGTAGAGCAGTACTTC. Translation gives CASSRIVEQYF.

The rearrangement joins TRBV5-1 to TRBJ2-7; TRBD2 aligns across 8 bases. V lost 1 base, J lost 5 bases, and 5 bases stayed unmatched. This CDR3 is built from 14 residues. CDR1 and CDR2 (germline): SGHRS, YFSETQ. CDR3 DNA: TGCGCCAGCAGCTTGACGGGAGGGGTCCACGAGCAGTACTTC. Protein product: CASSLTGGVHEQYF.

A few counts support this clone. CDR3 sequence: CASSIRGSNQPQHF. The CDR3 nucleotides are TGTGCCAGTAGTATAAGGGGGAGCAATCAGCCCCAGCATTTT. This rearrangement joins TRBV19 to TRBJ1-5, with D maybe TRBD1 (6 bases). In germline, CDR1 is LNHDA, CDR2 SQIVND (reference sequence). V lost 2 bases and J 1 base, leaving 6 bases between the germline ends. This CDR3 contains 14 residues.

The chain recombines TRBV4-1 with TRBJ2-1, with TRBD2 matching 8 bases. This CDR3 is 18 amino acids long. The germline gives CDR1 MGHRA, CDR2 YSYEKL. V trimming: 4 bases; J trimming: 5 bases; junction bases outside the gene matches: 16. CDR3: CASSPRYVSGSMDNEQFF. The CDR3 nucleotides are TGCGCCAGCAGCCCCCGTTATGTGAGCGGGAGTATGGACAATGAGCAGTTCTTC.

The V gene is TRBV27, the J gene TRBJ1-5; 7 bases are shared with TRBD1. CDR1 is MNHEY, CDR2 SMNVEV, per germline (reference sequence). There are 14 residues in the CDR3. With 3 bases clipped from V and 2 bases from J, the junction kept 1 base outside the gene matches. The CDR3 reads CASSFTGGNQPQHF. The CDR3 bases are TGTGCCAGCAGTTTTACAGGGGGCAATCAGCCCCAGCATTTT.

V usage is TRBV7-9 and J usage is TRBJ1-4, with 8 bases identical to TRBD1. This CDR3 spans 14 amino acids. With V trimmed by 5 bases and J by 8 bases, 7 bases remained unmatched. The germline gives CDR1 SEHNR, CDR2 FQNEAQ (reference sequence). Here the CDR3 DNA reads TGTGCCAGCAGCACCGGGACAGGACGGGAAAAACTGTTTTTT. Amino acid sequence: CASSTGTGREKLFF.

This clone was seen a few times. The chain employs TRBV5-6 and TRBJ2-6, with TRBD1 identical over 7 bases. The germline V gene has CDR1 SGHDT and CDR2 YYEEEE. CDR3 size: 16 residues. Unmatched junction bases numbered 3, after V lost 3 bases and J lost 0 bases. The CDR3 is CASSWGTDSGANVLTF. The CDR3 region has the DNA TGTGCCAGCAGCTGGGGGACAGACTCTGGGGCCAACGTCCTGACTTTC.

This chain links TRBV25-1 with TRBJ2-3; weak D call: TRBD1 (5 bases). CDR3 length: 15 residues. V was shortened by 5 bases and J by 0 bases, with 12 bases between the two germline ends. CDR1 is MGHDK and CDR2 is SYGVNS in the germline V gene. CDR3 protein: CASSPRDRSTDTQYF. The CDR3 DNA follows: TGTGCCAGCAGTCCGAGAGACAGAAGCACAGATACGCAGTATTTT. The whole variable domain, remainder taken from reference TRBV25-1 and TRBJ2-3, is EADIYQTPRYLVIGTGKKITLECSQTMGHDKMYWYQQDPGMELHLIHYSYGVNSTEKGDLSSESTVSRIRTEHFPLTLESARPSHTSQYLCASSPRDRSTDTQYFGPGTRLTVL.